This entry is about one T cell receptor beta chain. This sample is drawn from a study of blood T cell repertoires in COVID-19. Looking at the study overall: Spain, Italy and the United States supplied samples that represented acute and convalescent COVID-19. PBMCs, B-cell-depleted T cells, or T cells were the source of the cDNA or gDNA that made up the material.

Authors' data handling: How many nucleated cells were present was estimated from reference gene primer amplification. TCRdb's copy holds only in-frame clones and misses some; the assay was immunoSEQ multiplex PCR. That table gives V, J and clone size, and the DNA gave D and trimming. The data show over 130,000 clones, around 86% seen once. Germline V gives CDR1 LNHDA, CDR2 SQIVND (reference sequence). The CDR3 is made up of 17 amino acids. The J segment lost 5 bases and the V segment lost 2 bases, leaving 11 bases of the junction unmatched. The receptor was derived from a woman older than 75 with acute or convalescent COVID-19. The chain uses TRBV19 and TRBJ2-1, with 8 bases identical to TRBD2. Sequenced sample: peripheral blood. The CDR3 sequence: CASSILVVLAGDNEQFF. CDR3 nucleotide sequence: TGTGCCAGTAGTATATTAGTGGTGCTAGCGGGTGACAATGAGCAGTTCTTC. The complete variable domain, with remaining parts taken from reference TRBV19 and TRBJ2-1, reads DGGITQSPKYLFRKEGQNVTLSCEQNLNHDAMYWYRQDPGQGLRLIYYSQIVNDFQKGDIAEGYSVSREKKESFPLTVTSAQKNPTAFYLCASSILVVLAGDNEQFFGPGTRLTVL.